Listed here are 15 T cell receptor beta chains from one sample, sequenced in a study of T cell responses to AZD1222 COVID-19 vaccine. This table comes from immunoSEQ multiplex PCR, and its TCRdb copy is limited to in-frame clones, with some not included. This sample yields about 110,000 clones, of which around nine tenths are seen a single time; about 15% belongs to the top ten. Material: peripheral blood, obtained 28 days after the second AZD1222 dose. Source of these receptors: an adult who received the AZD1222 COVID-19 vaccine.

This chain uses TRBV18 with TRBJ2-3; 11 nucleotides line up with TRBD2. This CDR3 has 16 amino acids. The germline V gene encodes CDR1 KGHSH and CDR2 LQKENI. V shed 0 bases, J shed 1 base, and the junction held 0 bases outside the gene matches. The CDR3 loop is CASSPPLAGGTDTQYF. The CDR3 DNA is TGTGCCAGCTCACCACCACTAGCGGGGGGCACAGATACGCAGTATTTT. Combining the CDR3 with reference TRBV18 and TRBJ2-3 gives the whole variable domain NAGVMQNPRHLVRRRGQEARLRCSPMKGHSHVYWYRQLPEEGLKFMVYLQKENIIDESGMPKERFSAEFPKEGPSILRIQQVVRGDSAAYFCASSPPLAGGTDTQYFGPGTRLTVL.

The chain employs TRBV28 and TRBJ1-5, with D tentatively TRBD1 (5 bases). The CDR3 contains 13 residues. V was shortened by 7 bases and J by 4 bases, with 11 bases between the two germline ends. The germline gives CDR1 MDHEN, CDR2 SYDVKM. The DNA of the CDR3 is TGTGCCAGCACCATACGGGGGAATCAGCCCCAGCATTTT. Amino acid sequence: CASTIRGNQPQHF.

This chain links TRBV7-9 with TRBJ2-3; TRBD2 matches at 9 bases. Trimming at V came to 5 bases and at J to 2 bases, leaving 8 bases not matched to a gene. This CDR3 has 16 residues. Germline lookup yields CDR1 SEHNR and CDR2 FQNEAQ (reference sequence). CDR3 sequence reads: CASSLIAGVNTDTQYF. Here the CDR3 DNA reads TGTGCCAGCAGCCTCATAGCGGGAGTGAACACAGATACGCAGTATTTT.

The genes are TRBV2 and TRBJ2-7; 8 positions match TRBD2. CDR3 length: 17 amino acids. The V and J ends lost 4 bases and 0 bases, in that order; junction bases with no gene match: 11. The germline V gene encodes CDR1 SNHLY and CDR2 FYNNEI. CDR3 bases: TGTGCCAGCAGTGTTGGACCGGGGGGGCGTGGCTCCTACGAGCAGTACTTC. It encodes CASSVGPGGRGSYEQYF.

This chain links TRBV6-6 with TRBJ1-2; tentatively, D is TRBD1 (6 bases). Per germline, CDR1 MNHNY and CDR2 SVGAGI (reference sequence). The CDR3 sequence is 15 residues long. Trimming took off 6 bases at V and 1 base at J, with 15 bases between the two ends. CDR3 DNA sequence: TGTGCCAGCAGACAGGGCATAACCTATAACTATGGCTACACCTTC. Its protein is CASRQGITYNYGYTF.

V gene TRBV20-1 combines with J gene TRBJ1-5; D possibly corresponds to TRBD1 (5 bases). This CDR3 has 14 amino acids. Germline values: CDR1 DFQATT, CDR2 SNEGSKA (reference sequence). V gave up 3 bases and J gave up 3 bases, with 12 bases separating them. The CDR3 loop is CSASSGRINQPQHF. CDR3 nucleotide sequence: TGCAGTGCTAGTTCGGGACGGATCAATCAGCCCCAGCATTTT.

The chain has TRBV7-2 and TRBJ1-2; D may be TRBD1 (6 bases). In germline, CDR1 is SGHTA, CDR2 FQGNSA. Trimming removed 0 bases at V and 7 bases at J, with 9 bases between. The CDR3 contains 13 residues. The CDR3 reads CASSLARGSGYTF. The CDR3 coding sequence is TGTGCCAGCAGCTTAGCGAGGGGGTCTGGCTACACCTTC.

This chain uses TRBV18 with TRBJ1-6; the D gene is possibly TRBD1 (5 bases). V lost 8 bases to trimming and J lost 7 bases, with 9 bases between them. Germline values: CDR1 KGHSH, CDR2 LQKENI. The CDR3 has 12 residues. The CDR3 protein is CASRTPNSPLHF. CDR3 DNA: TGTGCCAGCCGGACACCGAATTCACCCCTCCACTTT.

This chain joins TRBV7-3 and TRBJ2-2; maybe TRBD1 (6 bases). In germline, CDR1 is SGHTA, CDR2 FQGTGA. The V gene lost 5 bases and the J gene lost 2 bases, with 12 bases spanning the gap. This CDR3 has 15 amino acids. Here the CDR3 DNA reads TGTGCCAGCAGCCCTGGGACAAGAAACACCGGGGAGCTGTTTTTT. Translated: CASSPGTRNTGELFF.

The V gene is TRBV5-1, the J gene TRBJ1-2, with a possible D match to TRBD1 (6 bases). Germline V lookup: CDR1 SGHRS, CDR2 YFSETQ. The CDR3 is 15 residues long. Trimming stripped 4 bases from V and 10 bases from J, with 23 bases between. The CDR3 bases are TGCGCCAGCAGCAATTACCACACAGGGTCAAGAGACTACACCTTC. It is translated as CASSNYHTGSRDYTF.

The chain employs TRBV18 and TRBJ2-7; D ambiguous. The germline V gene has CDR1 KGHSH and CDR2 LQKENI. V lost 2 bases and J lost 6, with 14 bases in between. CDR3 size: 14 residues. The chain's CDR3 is CASSPSDGSLEQYF. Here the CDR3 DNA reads TGTGCCAGCTCACCAAGTGACGGAAGCCTCGAGCAGTACTTC.

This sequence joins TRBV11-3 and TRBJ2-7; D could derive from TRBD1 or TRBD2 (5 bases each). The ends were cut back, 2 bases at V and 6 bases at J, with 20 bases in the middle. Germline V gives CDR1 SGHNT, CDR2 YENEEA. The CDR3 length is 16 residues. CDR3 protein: CASSLSAGKGYSEQYF. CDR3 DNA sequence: TGTGCCAGCAGCTTATCGGCCGGGAAGGGGTATTCCGAGCAGTACTTC. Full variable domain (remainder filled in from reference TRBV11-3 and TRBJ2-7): EAGVVQSPRYKIIEKKQPVAFWCNPISGHNTLYWYLQNLGQGPELLIRYENEEAVDDSQLPKDRFSAERLKGVDSTLKIQPAELGDSAVYLCASSLSAGKGYSEQYFGPGTRLTVT.

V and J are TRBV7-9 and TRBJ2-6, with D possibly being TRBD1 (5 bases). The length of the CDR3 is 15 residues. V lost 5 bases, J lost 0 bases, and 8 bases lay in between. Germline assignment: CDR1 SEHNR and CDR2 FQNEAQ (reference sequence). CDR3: CASSTQGSGANVLTF. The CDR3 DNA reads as TGTGCCAGCAGCACTCAGGGCTCTGGGGCCAACGTCCTGACTTTC.

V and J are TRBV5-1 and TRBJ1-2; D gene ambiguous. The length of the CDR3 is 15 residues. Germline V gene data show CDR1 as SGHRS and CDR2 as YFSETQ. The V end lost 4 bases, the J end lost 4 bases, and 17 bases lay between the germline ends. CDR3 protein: CASSAAADLGYGYTF. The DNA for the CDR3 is TGCGCCAGCAGCGCCGCAGCAGACCTGGGCTATGGCTACACCTTC.

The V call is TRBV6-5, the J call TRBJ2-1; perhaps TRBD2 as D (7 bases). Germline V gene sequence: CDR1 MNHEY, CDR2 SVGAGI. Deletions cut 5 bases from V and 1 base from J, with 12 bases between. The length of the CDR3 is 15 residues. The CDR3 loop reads CASSRGGLSYNEQFF. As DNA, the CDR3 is TGTGCCAGCAGTCGCGGGGGCCTATCCTACAATGAGCAGTTCTTC.